This T cell receptor (beta chain) originates from a study of siplizumab effects on memory and regulatory T cells. Here immunoSEQ multiplex PCR was the method, and the copy in TCRdb shows in-frame clones only, minus some. The table shows approximately 100,000 clones, with over 85% occurring only once. J was trimmed by 2 bases and V by 5 bases; bases with no gene match: 8. The CDR3 is 15 amino acids. Germline loops: CDR1 SGHAT, CDR2 FQNNGV. This sequence was found in a human donor in good health. Sequenced material: non-Treg CD4+ T cells sorted from blood. This chain uses TRBV11-2 with TRBJ2-7, with TRBD1 identical over 8 bases. The CDR3 nucleotides read TGTGCCAGCAGCCCTGGACAGGGTAGGGCCTACGAGCAGTACTTC. Protein sequence: CASSPGQGRAYEQYF.